These T cell receptor beta chains were read from a single sample in a study of blood T cell repertoires in COVID-19. Sequenced by immunoSEQ multiplex PCR; TCRdb stores in-frame clones only, minus some. This sample has roughly 360,000 clones; 70% to 90% occur once, and the top ten carry 1% to 1.5%. The sequenced sample consisted of PBMCs or T cells enriched from blood (not recorded which). All receptors derive from a man aged 25 to 45 who had recovered from COVID-19. Both conserved end residues are part of each CDR3. The D gene is left open where the match is weak.

>TRBJ1-4|NA|TRBV19
CASSIGSLGGTNEKLFF
>TRBJ1-2|NA|TRBV27
CASSSTRGGMGGYTF
>TRBJ1-4|NA|TRBV11-2
CASSLGAGEKLFF
>TRBJ1-6|TRBD1|TRBV18
CASSPSSQGAVGRSPLHF
>TRBJ2-2|TRBD1|TRBV2
CASREQGTDTGELFF
>TRBJ1-2|NA|TRBV5-8
CASSLKVGWGYTF
>TRBJ2-5|NA|TRBV27
CASSFAQFQETQYF
>TRBJ1-2|TRBD1|TRBV27
CASSLGTGSYGYTF
>TRBJ2-7|NA|TRBV6-2/TRBV6-3
CASSYRVRGEQYF
>TRBJ2-5|TRBD1|TRBV3-1/TRBV3-2
CASSGGDRDGEETQYF
>TRBJ1-2|TRBD1|TRBV7-8
CASSGQGANGYTF
>TRBJ1-6|NA|TRBV30
CAWGGQPNSPLHF
>TRBJ1-5|NA|TRBV2
CASSESRGNQPQHF
>TRBJ2-1|TRBD2|TRBV7-8
CASSPRLAGRENEQFF
>TRBJ1-1|NA|TRBV5-8
CASSFPQGFGVITEAFF
>TRBJ2-3|TRBD2|TRBV2
CASSVDRLAGGEDTQYF
>TRBJ1-4|NA|TRBV9
CASSASPGGGEKLFF
>TRBJ2-1|TRBD1|TRBV14
CASSLGQHTNEQFF